The 17 T cell receptor beta chains reported below all come from one sample, sequenced in a study of radiation and T cells in renal cell carcinoma. The sample's time point: blood 4 weeks post-SBRT, at nephrectomy. Treatment noted: 15 Gy SBRT to primary tumor, nephrectomy 4 weeks later. This table comes from immunoSEQ multiplex PCR, and its TCRdb copy is limited to in-frame clones, with some not included. The sample lists around 94,000 clones, 85% occurring once. The material sequenced was blood, taken from a patient whose treatment included radiotherapy and nephrectomy. The receptor source for this set is a man aged 50 to 59 with renal cell carcinoma.

This clone has a single count. This chain uses TRBV6-5 with TRBJ2-7, with D unresolved. The CDR3 covers 15 residues. Germline loops: CDR1 MNHEY, CDR2 SVGAGI. Trimming pared 0 bases from V and 5 bases from J, leaving 14 bases between. For the CDR3, the DNA is TGTGCCAGCAGTTACTCGTTACGGATTGAGGACGAGCAGTACTTC. Its protein is CASSYSLRIEDEQYF.

This rearrangement joins TRBV11-1 to TRBJ2-7; no clear D gene. V lost 5 bases and J lost 3, with 11 bases in between. The CDR3 has 13 amino acids. The V gene's germline CDR1 is SGHAT and CDR2 FQDESV (reference sequence). For the CDR3, the DNA is TGTGCCAGCAGCCCTGGGCTATACTACGAGCAGTACTTC. It specifies CASSPGLYYEQYF.

The count of this clone is one. Other DNA sequences in the same sample also yield this CDR3. This sequence joins TRBV11-2 and TRBJ2-5, with D unresolved. Germline-derived CDR1 and CDR2 are SGHAT and FQNNGV. CDR3 size: 12 residues. V shed 5 bases and J shed 5 bases, with 9 bases lying between them. CDR3 sequence reads: CASSPRTETQYF. CDR3 nucleotide sequence: TGTGCCAGCAGCCCACGTACCGAGACCCAGTACTTC.

V is TRBV7-9 and J is TRBJ2-5, with 8 bases fitting TRBD1. The CDR3 is made up of 15 amino acids. V lost 1 base and J lost 5; bases outside the gene matches: 6. Germline V gene data show CDR1 as SEHNR and CDR2 as FQNEAQ (reference sequence). CDR3 loop: CASSLGAGGRETQYF. The CDR3 DNA sequence: TGTGCCAGCAGCTTAGGGGCAGGGGGCCGGGAGACCCAGTACTTC.

The chain combines TRBV9 with TRBJ2-5; maybe TRBD1 (6 bases). With 8 bases removed from V and 5 bases from J, the gap between germline ends came to 10 bases. CDR3 length: 11 amino acids. Germline CDR1 reads SGDLS; CDR2 reads YYNGEE. In nucleotides, the CDR3 is TGTGCCAGGGGGGCGGGTGAGACCCAGTACTTC. Its protein product is CARGAGETQYF.

This chain's CDR3 is CASSQKRSDRATKNIQYF. Here the CDR3 DNA reads TGCGCCAGCAGCCAAAAACGCAGTGACAGGGCGACCAAAAACATTCAGTACTTC. The V call is TRBV4-3, the J call TRBJ2-4; 7 nucleotides align to TRBD1. Trimming took 2 bases from V and 2 from J; bases not matched to a gene: 12. Germline lookup yields CDR1 LGHNA and CDR2 YSLEER. CDR3 length: 18 amino acids.

This chain links TRBV5-1 with TRBJ2-5, with 9 bases matching TRBD2. Trimming removed 2 bases from V and 3 bases from J; junction bases left unmatched: 2. CDR3 length: 14 amino acids. CDR1 SGHRS and CDR2 YFSETQ come from the germline V gene. The CDR3 loop is CASSLAGGEETQYF. The CDR3 DNA follows: TGCGCCAGCAGCTTAGCGGGGGGTGAAGAGACCCAGTACTTC. The whole variable domain, remainder taken from reference TRBV5-1 and TRBJ2-5, is KAGVTQTPRYLIKTRGQQVTLSCSPISGHRSVSWYQQTPGQGLQFLFEYFSETQRNKGNFPGRFSGRQFSNSRSEMNVSTLELGDSALYLCASSLAGGEETQYFGPGTRLLVL.

The V and J genes are TRBV30 and TRBJ1-3; the D is unclear. Trimming left V 0 bases short and J 2 bases short, with 8 bases between. The CDR3 is 14 residues long. Looked up from germline, CDR1 is GTSNPN and CDR2 is SVGIG (reference sequence). CDR3: CAWSVGVAGNTIYF. CDR3 in DNA: TGTGCCTGGAGTGTTGGGGTTGCTGGAAACACCATATATTTT.

V and J are TRBV5-1 and TRBJ2-3; 7 bases map to TRBD2. CDR3 length: 17 residues. CDR1 and CDR2 (germline): SGHRS, YFSETQ. The V segment lost 1 base and the J segment 2 bases; nucleotides outside the gene matches: 10. Here the CDR3 DNA reads TGCGCCAGCAGCTTGCAAGGGAGGGCTGCGGACACAGATACGCAGTATTTT. The encoded protein is CASSLQGRAADTDTQYF.

The chain links TRBV10-2 to TRBJ2-1; TRBD2 matches 8 bases. CDR3 size: 13 residues. Germline values: CDR1 WSHSY, CDR2 SAAADI. After removal of 9 bases from V and 7 bases from J, the junction contained 8 bases not matched to a gene. The CDR3: CASAGGGRNEQFF. For the CDR3, the DNA is TGCGCCAGTGCGGGGGGCGGGCGGAATGAGCAGTTCTTC.

The chain uses TRBV9 and TRBJ1-3; no reliable D call. Germline CDR1 reads SGDLS; CDR2 reads YYNGEE. Trimming took 0 bases from V and 2 from J, leaving 9 bases between them. The CDR3 contains 15 residues. The CDR3 region is CASSVGRDPGNTIYF. The CDR3 DNA reads as TGTGCCAGCAGCGTAGGAAGAGACCCTGGAAACACCATATATTTT.

This chain links TRBV5-8 with TRBJ2-4; 8 positions agree with TRBD1. Germline CDR1 is SGHTS and CDR2 is YDEGEE. Trimming cost V 2 bases and J 10 bases; bases outside gene matches: 5. This CDR3 is 13 amino acids long. The CDR3 nucleotides are TGTGCCAGCAGCTTATCCAGGGGGCAAATTCAGTACTTC. It is translated as CASSLSRGQIQYF.

The rearrangement uses TRBV27 and TRBJ2-1; 12 bases map to TRBD2. J was trimmed by 6 bases and V by 2 bases; bases with no gene match: 2. In germline, CDR1 is MNHEY, CDR2 SMNVEV (reference sequence). CDR3 length: 15 residues. The CDR3 loop reads CASSLRLAGVNEQFF. CDR3 in DNA: TGTGCCAGCAGTTTAAGACTAGCGGGAGTCAATGAGCAGTTCTTC.

The chain's CDR3 is CASSRTGTANSPLHF. The DNA for the CDR3 is TGTGCCAGCAGTCGCACCGGGACAGCGAATTCACCCCTCCACTTT. The rearrangement links TRBV6-5 to TRBJ1-6; TRBD1 agrees at 7 bases. Germline trimming cut 5 bases from V and 7 bases from J; bases unmatched to any gene: 8. The CDR3 consists of 15 residues. Germline CDR1 is MNHEY and CDR2 is SVGAGI.

This clone was found a few times. The rearrangement joins TRBV9 to TRBJ2-7, with 8 bases aligning to TRBD2. V gave up 3 bases and J gave up 6 bases; unmatched junction bases: 14. This CDR3 region has 16 residues. Germline lookup yields CDR1 SGDLS and CDR2 YYNGEE. CDR3 nucleotides: TGTGCCAGCAGCGGGGGATTTTTCGGGAGGGTAGGCGAGCAGTACTTC. The encoded protein is CASSGGFFGRVGEQYF.

The chain couples TRBV27 to TRBJ2-3; 12 bases line up with TRBD2. This CDR3 contains 14 residues. The V and J ends lost 7 bases and 14 bases, in that order; junction bases with no gene match: 13. Germline CDR1 is MNHEY and CDR2 is SMNVEV (reference sequence). DNA for the CDR3: TGTGCCAGCAATCAGCTAGCGGGGGGGTCATTGGGGTATTTT. It encodes CASNQLAGGSLGYF.

V and J are TRBV5-1 and TRBJ2-3, with D possibly TRBD1 on 6 matching bases. V lost 6 bases, J lost 9 bases, and 14 bases lay in between. Germline values: CDR1 SGHRS, CDR2 YFSETQ. The CDR3 length is 12 residues. The CDR3, as DNA: TGCGCCAGCACGCACCAGGGGCCCACGCAGTATTTT. Residues: CASTHQGPTQYF.